This record concerns one T cell receptor beta chain sequence. The data are from a study of T cell repertoires in ileal Crohn's disease. Profiled with immunoSEQ multiplex PCR; TCRdb holds only in-frame clones, not every one. This sample yields about 4,100 clones, of which 70% to 80% are seen a single time; 6.5% to 7.5% belongs to the top ten. Germline V CDR1 and CDR2: MNHEY, SMNVEV (reference sequence). The CDR3 covers 14 residues. With 2 bases removed from V and 5 bases from J, the gap between germline ends came to 12 bases. The sample was ileal tissue. The clonotype originates from an adult with Crohn's disease. The genes are TRBV27 and TRBJ1-1, with D possibly being TRBD1 (6 bases). The CDR3 region has the DNA TGTGCCAGCAGTTTAGTCAGGGGCCGAACTGAAGCTTTCTTT. Translation: CASSLVRGRTEAFF.